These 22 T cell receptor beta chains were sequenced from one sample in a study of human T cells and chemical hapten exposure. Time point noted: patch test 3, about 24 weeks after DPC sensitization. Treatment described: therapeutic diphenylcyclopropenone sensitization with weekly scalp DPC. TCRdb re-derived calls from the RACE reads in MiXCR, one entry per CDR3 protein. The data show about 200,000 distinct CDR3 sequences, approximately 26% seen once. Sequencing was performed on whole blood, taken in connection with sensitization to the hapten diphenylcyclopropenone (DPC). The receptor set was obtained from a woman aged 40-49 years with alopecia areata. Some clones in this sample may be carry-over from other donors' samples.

CDR3 bases: TGCAGTGCTCCGGGACTCACAGATACGCAGTATTTT. It translates to CSAPGLTDTQYF. The chain uses TRBV20-1 and TRBJ2-3; D perhaps matches TRBD2 (6 bases). Germline V gene data show CDR1 as DFQATT and CDR2 as SNEGSKA (reference sequence). With 5 bases removed from V and 2 bases from J, the gap between germline ends came to 8 bases. The CDR3 is 12 residues long.

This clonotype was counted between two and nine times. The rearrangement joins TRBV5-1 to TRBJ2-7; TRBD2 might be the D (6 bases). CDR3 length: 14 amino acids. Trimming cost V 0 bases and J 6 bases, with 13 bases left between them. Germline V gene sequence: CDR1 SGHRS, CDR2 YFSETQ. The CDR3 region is CASSLEGGAREQYF. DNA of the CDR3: TGCGCCAGCAGCTTGGAAGGAGGGGCACGCGAGCAGTACTTC.

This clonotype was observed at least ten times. DNA of the CDR3: TGCGCCAGCAGCTTTAGTGGTGGCAATCAGCCCCAGCATTTT. Its translation is CASSFSGGNQPQHF. V and J are TRBV5-1 and TRBJ1-5; D gene ambiguous. Germline CDR1 and CDR2: SGHRS and YFSETQ. Trimming left V 2 bases short and J 2 bases short, with 8 bases between. This CDR3 is built from 14 residues.

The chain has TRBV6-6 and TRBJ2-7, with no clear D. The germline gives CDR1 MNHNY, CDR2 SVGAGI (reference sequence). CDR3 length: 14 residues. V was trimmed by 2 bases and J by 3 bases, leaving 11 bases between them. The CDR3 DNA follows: TGTGCCAGCAGTTACAACGTCCCGGACTACGAGCAGTACTTC. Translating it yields CASSYNVPDYEQYF.

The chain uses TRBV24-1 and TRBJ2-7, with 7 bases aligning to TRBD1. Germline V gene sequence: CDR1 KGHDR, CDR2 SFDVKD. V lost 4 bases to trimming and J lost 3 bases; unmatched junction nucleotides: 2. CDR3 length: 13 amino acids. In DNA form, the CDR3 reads TGTGCCACCAGTGACTCAGGGGGCTACGAGCAGTACTTC. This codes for CATSDSGGYEQYF.

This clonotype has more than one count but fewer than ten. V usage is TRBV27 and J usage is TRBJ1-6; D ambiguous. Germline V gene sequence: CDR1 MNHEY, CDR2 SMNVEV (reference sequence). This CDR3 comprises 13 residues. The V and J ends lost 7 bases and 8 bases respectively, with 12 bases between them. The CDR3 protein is CASKGQNDSPLHF. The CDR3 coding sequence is TGTGCCAGCAAGGGCCAGAACGATTCACCCCTCCACTTT.

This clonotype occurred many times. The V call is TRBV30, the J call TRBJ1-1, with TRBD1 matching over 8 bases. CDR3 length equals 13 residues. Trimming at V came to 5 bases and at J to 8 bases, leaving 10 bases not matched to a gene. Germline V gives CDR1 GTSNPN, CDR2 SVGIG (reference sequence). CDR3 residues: CAWGAGQASEAFF. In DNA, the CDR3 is TGTGCCTGGGGTGCGGGACAGGCGTCGGAAGCTTTCTTT.

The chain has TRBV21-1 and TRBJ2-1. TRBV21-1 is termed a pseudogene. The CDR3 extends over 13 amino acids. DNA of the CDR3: TGTGCCAGCAGCACAAAGGGTCCCAATGAGCAGTTCTTC. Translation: CASSTKGPNEQFF.

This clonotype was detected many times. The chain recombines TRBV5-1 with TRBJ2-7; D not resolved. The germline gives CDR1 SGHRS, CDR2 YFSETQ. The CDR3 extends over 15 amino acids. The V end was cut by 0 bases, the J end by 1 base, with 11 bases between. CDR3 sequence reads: CASSLVSTASYEQYF. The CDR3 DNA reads TGCGCCAGCAGCTTGGTGTCGACGGCATCCTACGAGCAGTACTTC.

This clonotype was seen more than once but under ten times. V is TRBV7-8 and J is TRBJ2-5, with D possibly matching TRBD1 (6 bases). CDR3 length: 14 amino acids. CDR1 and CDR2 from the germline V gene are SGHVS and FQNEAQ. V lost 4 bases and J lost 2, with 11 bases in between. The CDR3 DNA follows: TGTGCCAGCAGCTCCAAGGGACATCAAGAGACCCAGTACTTC. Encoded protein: CASSSKGHQETQYF.

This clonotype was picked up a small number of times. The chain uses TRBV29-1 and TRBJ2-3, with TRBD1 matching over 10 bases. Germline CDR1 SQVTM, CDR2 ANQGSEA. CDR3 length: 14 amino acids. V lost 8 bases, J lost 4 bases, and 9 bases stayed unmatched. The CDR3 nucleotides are TGCAGCTTCTCTCCTGGGACAGGGGCAGATACGCAGTATTTT. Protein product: CSFSPGTGADTQYF.

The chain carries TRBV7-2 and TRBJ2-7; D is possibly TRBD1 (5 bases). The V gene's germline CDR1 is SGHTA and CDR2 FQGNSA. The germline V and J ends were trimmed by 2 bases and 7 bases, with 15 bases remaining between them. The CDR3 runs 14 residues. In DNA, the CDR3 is TGTGCCAGCAGCTTAATTTTGGGGCCCTGGGAGCAGTACTTC. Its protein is CASSLILGPWEQYF.

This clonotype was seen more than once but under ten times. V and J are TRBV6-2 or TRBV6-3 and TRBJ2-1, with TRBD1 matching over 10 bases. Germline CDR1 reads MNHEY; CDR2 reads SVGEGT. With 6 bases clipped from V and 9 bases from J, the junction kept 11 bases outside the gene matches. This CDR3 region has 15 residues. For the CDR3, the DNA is TGTGCCAGCAGGGGAATCGGGACAGGGGCGTCTGAGCAGTTCTTC. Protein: CASRGIGTGASEQFF.

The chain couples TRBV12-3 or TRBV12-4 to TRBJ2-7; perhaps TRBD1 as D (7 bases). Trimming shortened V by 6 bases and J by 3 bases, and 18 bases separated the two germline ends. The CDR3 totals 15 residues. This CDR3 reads CASSLRQGGYYEQYF. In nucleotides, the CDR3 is TGTGCCAGCAGCTTACGACAGGGAGGTTACTACGAGCAGTACTTC.

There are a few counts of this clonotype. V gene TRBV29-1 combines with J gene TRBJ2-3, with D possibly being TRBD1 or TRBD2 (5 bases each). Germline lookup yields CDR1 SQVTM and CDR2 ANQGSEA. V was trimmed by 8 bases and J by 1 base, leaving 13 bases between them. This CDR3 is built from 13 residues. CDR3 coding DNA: TGCAGCCTCCGACGGGGCCGCACAGATACGCAGTATTTT. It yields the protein CSLRRGRTDTQYF.

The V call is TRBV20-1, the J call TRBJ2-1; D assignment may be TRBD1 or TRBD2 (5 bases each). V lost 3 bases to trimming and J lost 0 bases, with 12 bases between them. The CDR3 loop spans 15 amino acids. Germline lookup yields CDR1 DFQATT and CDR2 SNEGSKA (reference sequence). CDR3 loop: CSARPVGTSYNEQFF. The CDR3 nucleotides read TGCAGTGCTAGGCCGGTGGGGACCTCCTACAATGAGCAGTTCTTC.

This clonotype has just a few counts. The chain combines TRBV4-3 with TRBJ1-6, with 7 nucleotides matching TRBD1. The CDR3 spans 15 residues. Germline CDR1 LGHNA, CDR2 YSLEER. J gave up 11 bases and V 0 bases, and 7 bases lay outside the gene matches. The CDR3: CASSQDGGGRTPLHF. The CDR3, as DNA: TGCGCCAGCAGCCAAGATGGAGGGGGCCGGACACCCCTCCACTTT.

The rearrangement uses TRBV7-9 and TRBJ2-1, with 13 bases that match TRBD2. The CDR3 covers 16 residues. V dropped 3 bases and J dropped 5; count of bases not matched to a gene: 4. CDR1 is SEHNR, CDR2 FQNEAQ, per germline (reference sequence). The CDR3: CASSFGGTSGNNEQFF. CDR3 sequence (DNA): TGTGCCAGCAGCTTTGGCGGGACTAGCGGGAACAATGAGCAGTTCTTC.

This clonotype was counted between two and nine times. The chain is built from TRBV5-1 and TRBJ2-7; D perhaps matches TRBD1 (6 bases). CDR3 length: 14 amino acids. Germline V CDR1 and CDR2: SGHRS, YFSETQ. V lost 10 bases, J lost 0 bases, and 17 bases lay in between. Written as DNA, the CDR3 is TGCGCCGGCCCCTGCAGGGGCGACTCCTACGAGCAGTACTTC. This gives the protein CAGPCRGDSYEQYF.

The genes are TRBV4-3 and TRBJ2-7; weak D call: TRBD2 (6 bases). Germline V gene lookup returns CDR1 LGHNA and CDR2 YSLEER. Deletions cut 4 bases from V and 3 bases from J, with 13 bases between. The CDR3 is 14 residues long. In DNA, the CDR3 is TGCGCCAGCAGCCGGGGACTGCCCCACTACGAGCAGTACTTC. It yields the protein CASSRGLPHYEQYF.

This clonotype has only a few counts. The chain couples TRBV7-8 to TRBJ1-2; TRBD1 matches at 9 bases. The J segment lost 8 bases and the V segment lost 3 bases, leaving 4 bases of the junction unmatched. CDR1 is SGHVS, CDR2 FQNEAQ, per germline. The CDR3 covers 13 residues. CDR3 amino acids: CASSFGQGNGYTF. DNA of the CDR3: TGTGCCAGCAGCTTTGGACAGGGGAACGGCTACACCTTC.

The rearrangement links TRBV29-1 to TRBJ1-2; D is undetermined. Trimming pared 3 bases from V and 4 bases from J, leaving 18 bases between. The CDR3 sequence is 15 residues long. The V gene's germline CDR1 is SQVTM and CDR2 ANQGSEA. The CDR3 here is CSVDISVGVSYGYTF. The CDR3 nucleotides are TGCAGCGTTGACATCTCAGTCGGAGTTTCCTATGGCTACACCTTC.